A selection of T cell receptor beta chains follows, all from one sample in a study of a mutant IDH1 vaccine in newly diagnosed glioma. Which antigens these TCRs recognize remains unknown. TCRdb's table, derived via immunoSEQ multiplex PCR, lists solely in-frame clones and lacks some. This table holds tens of thousands of clones, around 87% found once. Specimen: PBMCs, collected from a glioma patient whose treatment included an IDH1 peptide vaccine. Every receptor here comes from a man aged 35 to 55 with glioma. Both conserved end residues are part of each CDR3. The D gene is left open where the match is weak. Expanded clones get a size class; other rows say once, few or many, or leave the size out.

abundance: few; v_gene: TRBV5-1; d_gene: .; j_gene: TRBJ1-1; CDR3nt: TGCGCCAGCACCAGGGAGATGAACACTGAAGCTTTCTTT; CDR3aa: CASTREMNTEAFF
abundance: .; v_gene: TRBV6-1; d_gene: .; j_gene: TRBJ1-1; CDR3nt: TGTGCCAGCACATTGACAGGACGGAACACTGAAGCTTTCTTT; CDR3aa: CASTLTGRNTEAFF
abundance: .; v_gene: TRBV4-2; d_gene: TRBD2; j_gene: TRBJ2-7; CDR3nt: TGTGCCAGCAGCCTACTAGCGGGAGGCTCCTACGAGCAGTACTTC; CDR3aa: CASSLLAGGSYEQYF
abundance: .; v_gene: TRBV6-5; d_gene: .; j_gene: TRBJ2-7; CDR3nt: TGTGCCAGCAGCAGCTCGGGAGCTAGGATCTCCGAGCAGTACTTC; CDR3aa: CASSSSGARISEQYF
abundance: .; v_gene: TRBV13; d_gene: .; j_gene: TRBJ2-7; CDR3nt: TGTGCCAGCAGCGGCCCCTACGAGCAGTACTTC; CDR3aa: CASSGPYEQYF
abundance: once; v_gene: TRBV10-1; d_gene: TRBD2; j_gene: TRBJ2-3; CDR3nt: TGCGCCAGCAGTGAAGCCAGGACTAGCGGGAGTTCGTCGGATACGCAGTATTTT; CDR3aa: CASSEARTSGSSSDTQYF
abundance: .; v_gene: TRBV9; d_gene: .; j_gene: TRBJ2-1; CDR3nt: TGTGCCAGCAGCGTAAGGGGAGCGGACTTCTACAATGAGCAGTTCTTC; CDR3aa: CASSVRGADFYNEQFF
abundance: .; v_gene: TRBV5-1; d_gene: .; j_gene: TRBJ2-3; CDR3nt: TGCGCCAGCCTGGCAGGGGGCACAGATACGCAGTATTTT; CDR3aa: CASLAGGTDTQYF
abundance: .; v_gene: TRBV25-1; d_gene: TRBD1; j_gene: TRBJ1-4; CDR3nt: TGTGCCAGCAGTGAATCACACAGGGGAGAAAAACTGTTTTTT; CDR3aa: CASSESHRGEKLFF
abundance: .; v_gene: TRBV19; d_gene: .; j_gene: TRBJ1-3; CDR3nt: TGTGCCAGTAGTAGGGGTCATGGAAACACCATATATTTT; CDR3aa: CASSRGHGNTIYF
abundance: once; v_gene: TRBV19; d_gene: TRBD1; j_gene: TRBJ1-1; CDR3nt: TGTGCCAGCTGGACGACAGGGGGCGTGAACACTGAAGCTTTCTTT; CDR3aa: CASWTTGGVNTEAFF
abundance: .; v_gene: TRBV5-1; d_gene: .; j_gene: TRBJ1-2; CDR3nt: TGCGCCAGCTCTTCGGGGGGGCCGGGCTATGGCTACACCTTC; CDR3aa: CASSSGGPGYGYTF
abundance: .; v_gene: TRBV5-8; d_gene: .; j_gene: TRBJ2-7; CDR3nt: TGTGCCAGCAGCGCAAGACAGGTTGAATACGAGCAGTACTTC; CDR3aa: CASSARQVEYEQYF
abundance: once; v_gene: TRBV10-3; d_gene: TRBD1; j_gene: TRBJ2-5; CDR3nt: TGTGCCATCAGTTTTGGAGGACAGGGCCAAGAGACCCAGTACTTC; CDR3aa: CAISFGGQGQETQYF
abundance: .; v_gene: TRBV6-5; d_gene: .; j_gene: TRBJ2-7; CDR3nt: TGTGCCAGCAGTCAAAGAACAGAGCCAGCTTACGAGCAGTACTTC; CDR3aa: CASSQRTEPAYEQYF
abundance: .; v_gene: TRBV27; d_gene: .; j_gene: TRBJ2-7; CDR3nt: TGTGCCAGCCGCCTGGGACTGAACTACGAGCAGTACTTC; CDR3aa: CASRLGLNYEQYF
abundance: .; v_gene: TRBV7-2; d_gene: TRBD1; j_gene: TRBJ2-7; CDR3nt: TGTGCCAGCAGCAACTACAGGGGATCCTACGAGCAGTACTTC; CDR3aa: CASSNYRGSYEQYF
abundance: .; v_gene: TRBV19; d_gene: .; j_gene: TRBJ1-4; CDR3nt: TGTGCCAGTAGTACCACAGGACGGAATGAAAAACTGTTTTTT; CDR3aa: CASSTTGRNEKLFF
abundance: once; v_gene: TRBV6-6; d_gene: .; j_gene: TRBJ2-1; CDR3nt: TGTGCCAGCACAGGGAATAATGAGCAGTTCTTC; CDR3aa: CASTGNNEQFF
abundance: .; v_gene: TRBV6-5; d_gene: .; j_gene: TRBJ2-1; CDR3nt: TGTGCCAGCAGGCTCTACAATGAGCAGTTCTTC; CDR3aa: CASRLYNEQFF
abundance: .; v_gene: TRBV18; d_gene: .; j_gene: TRBJ2-7; CDR3nt: TGTGCCAGCTCACCACCGGGACAAGCCTACGAGCAGTACTTC; CDR3aa: CASSPPGQAYEQYF
abundance: .; v_gene: TRBV5-5; d_gene: TRBD1; j_gene: TRBJ1-5; CDR3nt: TGTGCCAGCAGCCGAGACAGGGGTTGGAATCAGCCCCAGCATTTT; CDR3aa: CASSRDRGWNQPQHF
abundance: .; v_gene: TRBV7-3; d_gene: TRBD1; j_gene: TRBJ2-7; CDR3nt: TGTGCCAGCAGCCCCCGGACAGGGGTTTTCGACGAGCAGTACTTC; CDR3aa: CASSPRTGVFDEQYF
abundance: .; v_gene: TRBV6-5; d_gene: .; j_gene: TRBJ2-2; CDR3nt: TGTGCCAGCAGTTACTCGGGATTTAACACCGGGGAGCTGTTTTTT; CDR3aa: CASSYSGFNTGELFF
abundance: once; v_gene: TRBV18; d_gene: .; j_gene: TRBJ2-7; CDR3nt: TGTGCCAGCTCACCACCCGCGGGATACGAGCAGTACTTC; CDR3aa: CASSPPAGYEQYF
abundance: .; v_gene: TRBV15; d_gene: .; j_gene: TRBJ1-3; CDR3nt: TGTGCCACCAGCAGAGATCTAGGGAGCTCTGGAAACACCATATATTTT; CDR3aa: CATSRDLGSSGNTIYF
abundance: .; v_gene: TRBV5-6; d_gene: TRBD1; j_gene: TRBJ1-1; CDR3nt: TGTGCCAGCAGCCCCAATGGGGGACAGGGGTGGACTGAAGCTTTCTTT; CDR3aa: CASSPNGGQGWTEAFF